This TCR beta chain was obtained from a study of beta chain features in type 1 diabetes. Concerning this clone: Its cognate antigen is unknown.

Germline loops: CDR1 SNHLY, CDR2 FYNNEI. The ends lost 5 bases at V and 4 bases at J; junction bases unmatched: 6. The CDR3 has 15 residues. Regarding the study as a whole: Patients with Type 1 diabetes showed moderately but significantly shorter TCRB CDR3s in all four CD4+ subsets.

Expressed TCRB transcripts got sequenced, as all isolated RNA was reverse transcribed. TCRdb's copy holds only in-frame clones and misses some; the assay was immunoSEQ multiplex PCR. The sample has around 310,000 clones; around an eighth are singletons. Sequenced sample: naive CD4+ T cells from blood. The gene calls are TRBV2 and TRBJ2-2; TRBD1 matches at 8 bases. The sequence was obtained from a woman under 30 with type 1 diabetes. CDR3 nucleotides: TGTGCCAGCAGTCCGGGACAGGAATTCACCGGGGAGCTGTTTTTT. Encoded protein: CASSPGQEFTGELFF. Full variable domain (outside the CDR3, taken from reference TRBV2 and TRBJ2-2): EPEVTQTPSHQVTQMGQEVILRCVPISNHLYFYWYRQILGQKVEFLVSFYNNEISEKSEIFDDQFSVERPDGSNFTLKIRSTKLEDSAMYFCASSPGQEFTGELFFGEGSRLTVL.